This T cell receptor (beta chain) derives from a study of T cell repertoires in cytomegalovirus infection. Whole-study context: Public signatures in TCR beta pointed to CMV infection and matching HLA type. General study findings and limits: Ex vivo responses were dominated by HLA-C-restricted CMV-specific TCR beta clonotypes.

With respect to this clonotype: Its antigen is not known.

The CDR3 covers 17 residues. V was cut by 0 bases and J by 0 bases, with 12 bases left in between. Germline CDR1 MGHRA, CDR2 YSYEKL. TCRdb fed the reads into MiXCR, producing one record per CDR3 protein. The table has fewer than 350,000 distinct CDR3 sequences, 15% to 20% seen once. Sequencing used PBMCs. This sequence was found in a human donor in good health (CMV status not recorded). Some clones in this sample may be carry-over from other donors' samples. This chain uses TRBV4-1 with TRBJ2-1; no clear D gene. CDR3 loop: CASSQEPSPSSYNEQFF. The CDR3 nucleotides read TGCGCCAGCAGCCAAGAACCCTCCCCCAGCTCCTACAATGAGCAGTTCTTC.